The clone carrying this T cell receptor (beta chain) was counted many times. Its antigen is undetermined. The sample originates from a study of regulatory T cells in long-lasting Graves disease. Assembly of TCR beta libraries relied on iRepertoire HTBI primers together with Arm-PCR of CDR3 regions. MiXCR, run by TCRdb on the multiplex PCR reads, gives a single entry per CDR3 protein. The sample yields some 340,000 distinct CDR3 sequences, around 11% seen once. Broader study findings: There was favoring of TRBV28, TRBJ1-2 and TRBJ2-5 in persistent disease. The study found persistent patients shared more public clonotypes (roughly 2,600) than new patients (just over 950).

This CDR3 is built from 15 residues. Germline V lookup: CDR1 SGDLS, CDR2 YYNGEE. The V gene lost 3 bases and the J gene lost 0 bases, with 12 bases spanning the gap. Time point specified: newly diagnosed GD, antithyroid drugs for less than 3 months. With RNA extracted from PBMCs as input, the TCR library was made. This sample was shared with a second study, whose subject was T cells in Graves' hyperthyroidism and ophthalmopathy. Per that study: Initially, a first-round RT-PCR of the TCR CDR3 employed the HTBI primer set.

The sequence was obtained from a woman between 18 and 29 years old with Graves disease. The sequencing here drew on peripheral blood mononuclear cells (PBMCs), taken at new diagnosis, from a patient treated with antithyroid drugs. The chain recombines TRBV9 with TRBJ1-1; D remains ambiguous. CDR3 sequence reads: CASSALPRVNTEAFF. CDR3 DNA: TGTGCCAGCAGCGCCCTTCCTCGAGTGAACACTGAAGCTTTCTTT.